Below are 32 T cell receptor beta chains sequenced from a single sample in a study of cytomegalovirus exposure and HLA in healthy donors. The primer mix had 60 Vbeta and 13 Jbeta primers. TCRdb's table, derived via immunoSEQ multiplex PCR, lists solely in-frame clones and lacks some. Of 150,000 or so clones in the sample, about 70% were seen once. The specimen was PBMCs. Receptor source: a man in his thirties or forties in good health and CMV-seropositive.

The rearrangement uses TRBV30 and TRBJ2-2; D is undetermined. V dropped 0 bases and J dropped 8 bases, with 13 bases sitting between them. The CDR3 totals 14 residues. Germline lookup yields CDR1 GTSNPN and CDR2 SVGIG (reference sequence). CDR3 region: CAWSVASDWGELFF. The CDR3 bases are TGTGCCTGGAGTGTAGCGTCCGATTGGGGGGAGCTGTTTTTT.

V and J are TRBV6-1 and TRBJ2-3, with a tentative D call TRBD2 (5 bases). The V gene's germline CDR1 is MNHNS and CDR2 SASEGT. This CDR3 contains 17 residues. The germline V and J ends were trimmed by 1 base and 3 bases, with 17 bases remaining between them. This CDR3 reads CASSEGALNRGTDTQYF. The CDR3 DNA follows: TGTGCCAGCAGTGAAGGAGCTCTCAACAGAGGGACAGATACGCAGTATTTT.

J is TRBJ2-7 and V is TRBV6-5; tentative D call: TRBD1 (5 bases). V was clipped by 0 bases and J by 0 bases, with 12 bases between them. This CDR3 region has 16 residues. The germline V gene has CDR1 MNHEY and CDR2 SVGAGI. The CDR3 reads CASSYSGWTLSYEQYF. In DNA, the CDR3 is TGTGCCAGCAGTTACTCAGGGTGGACACTCTCCTACGAGCAGTACTTC.

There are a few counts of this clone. CDR3 bases: TGCGCCAGCAGCGTATCAGGGGGTATCGTTTTCACTGAAGCTTTCTTT. Its translation is CASSVSGGIVFTEAFF. The chain couples TRBV5-1 to TRBJ1-1; 7 bases match TRBD1. The junction had 13 bases not matched to a gene; V was cut back by 4 bases and J by 4 bases. Germline-derived CDR1 and CDR2 are SGHRS and YFSETQ. This CDR3 has 16 residues.

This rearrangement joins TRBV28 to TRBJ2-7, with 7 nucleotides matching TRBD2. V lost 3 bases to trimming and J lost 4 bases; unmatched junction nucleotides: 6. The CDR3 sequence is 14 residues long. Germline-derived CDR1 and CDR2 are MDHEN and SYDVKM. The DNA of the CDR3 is TGTGCCAGCAGTTTTACGACTAGCTCTTACGAGCAGTACTTC. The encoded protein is CASSFTTSSYEQYF.

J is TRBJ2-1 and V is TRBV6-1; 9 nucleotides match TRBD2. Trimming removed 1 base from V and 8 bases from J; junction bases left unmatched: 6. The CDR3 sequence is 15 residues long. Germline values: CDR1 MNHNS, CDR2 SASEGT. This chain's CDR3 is CASSEEAGGPDEQFF. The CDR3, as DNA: TGTGCCAGCAGTGAAGAGGCGGGAGGGCCCGATGAGCAGTTCTTC.

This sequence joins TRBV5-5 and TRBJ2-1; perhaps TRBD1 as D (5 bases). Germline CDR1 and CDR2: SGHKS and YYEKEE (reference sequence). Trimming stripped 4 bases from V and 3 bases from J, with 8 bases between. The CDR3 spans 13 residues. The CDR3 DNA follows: TGTGCCAGCAGCAGAGACAGCTACAATGAGCAGTTCTTC. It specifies CASSRDSYNEQFF.

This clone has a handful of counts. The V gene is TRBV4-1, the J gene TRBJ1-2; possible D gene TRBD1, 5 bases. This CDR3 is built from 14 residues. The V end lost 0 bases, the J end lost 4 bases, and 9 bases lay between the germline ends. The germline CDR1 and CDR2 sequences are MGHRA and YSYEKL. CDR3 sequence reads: CASSQDGGGYGYTF. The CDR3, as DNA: TGCGCCAGCAGCCAAGATGGGGGAGGCTATGGCTACACCTTC.

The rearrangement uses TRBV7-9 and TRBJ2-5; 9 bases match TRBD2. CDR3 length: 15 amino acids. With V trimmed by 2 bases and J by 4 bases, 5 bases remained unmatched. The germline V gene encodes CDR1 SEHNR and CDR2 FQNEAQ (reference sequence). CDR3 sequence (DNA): TGTGCCAGCAGCTTACAGGGAGCGGGAGGAGAGACCCAGTACTTC. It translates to CASSLQGAGGETQYF.

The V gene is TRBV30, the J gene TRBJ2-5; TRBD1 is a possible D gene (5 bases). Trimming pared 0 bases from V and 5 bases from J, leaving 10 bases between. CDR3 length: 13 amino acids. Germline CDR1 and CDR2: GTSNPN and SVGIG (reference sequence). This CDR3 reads CAWSVGRDETQYF. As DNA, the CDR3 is TGTGCCTGGAGTGTGGGCAGGGATGAGACCCAGTACTTC.

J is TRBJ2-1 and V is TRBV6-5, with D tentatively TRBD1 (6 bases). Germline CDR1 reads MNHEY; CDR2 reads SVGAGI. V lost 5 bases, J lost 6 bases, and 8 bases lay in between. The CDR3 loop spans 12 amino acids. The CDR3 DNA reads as TGTGCCAGCAGTATCAGGGGCAATGAGCAGTTCTTC. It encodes CASSIRGNEQFF.

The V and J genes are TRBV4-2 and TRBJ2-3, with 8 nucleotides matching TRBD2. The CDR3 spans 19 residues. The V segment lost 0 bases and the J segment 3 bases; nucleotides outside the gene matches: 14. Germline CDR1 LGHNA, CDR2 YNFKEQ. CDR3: CASSQDTFRGRLTTDTQYF. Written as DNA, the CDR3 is TGTGCCAGCAGCCAAGATACGTTTCGCGGGAGGTTAACTACAGATACGCAGTATTTT.

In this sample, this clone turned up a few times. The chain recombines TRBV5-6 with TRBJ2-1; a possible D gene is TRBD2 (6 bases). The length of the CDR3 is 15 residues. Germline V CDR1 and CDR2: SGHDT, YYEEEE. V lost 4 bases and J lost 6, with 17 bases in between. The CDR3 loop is CASSRAWGTGNEQFF. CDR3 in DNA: TGTGCCAGCAGCAGAGCGTGGGGGACTGGCAATGAGCAGTTCTTC.

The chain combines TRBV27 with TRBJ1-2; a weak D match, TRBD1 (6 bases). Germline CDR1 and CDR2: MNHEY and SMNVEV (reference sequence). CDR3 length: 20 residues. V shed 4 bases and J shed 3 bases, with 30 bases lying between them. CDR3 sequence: CASSSRLVALQGRTDYGYTF. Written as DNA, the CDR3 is TGTGCCAGCAGTTCACGACTGGTCGCTTTGCAGGGGAGAACAGACTATGGCTACACCTTC.

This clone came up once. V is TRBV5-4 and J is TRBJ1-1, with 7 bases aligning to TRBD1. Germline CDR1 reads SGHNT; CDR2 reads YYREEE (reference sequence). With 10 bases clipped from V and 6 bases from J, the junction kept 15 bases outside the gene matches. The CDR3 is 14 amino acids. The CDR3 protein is CAGISRQGRAEAFF. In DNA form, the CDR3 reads TGTGCCGGCATCAGTCGACAGGGACGGGCTGAAGCTTTCTTT.

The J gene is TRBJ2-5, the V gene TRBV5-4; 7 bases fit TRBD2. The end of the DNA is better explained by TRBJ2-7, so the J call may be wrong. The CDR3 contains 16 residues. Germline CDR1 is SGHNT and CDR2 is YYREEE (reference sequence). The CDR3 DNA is TGTGCCAGCAGCTTGGATCTAGCGGCGAGCTCCTACGAGCAGTACTTC. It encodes CASSLDLAASSYEQYF.

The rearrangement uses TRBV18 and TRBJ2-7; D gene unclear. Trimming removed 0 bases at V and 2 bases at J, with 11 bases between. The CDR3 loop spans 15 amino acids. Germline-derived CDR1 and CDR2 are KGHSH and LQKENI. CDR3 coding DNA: TGTGCCAGCTCACCACCCGACACGGCCGCCTACGAGCAGTACTTC. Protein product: CASSPPDTAAYEQYF.

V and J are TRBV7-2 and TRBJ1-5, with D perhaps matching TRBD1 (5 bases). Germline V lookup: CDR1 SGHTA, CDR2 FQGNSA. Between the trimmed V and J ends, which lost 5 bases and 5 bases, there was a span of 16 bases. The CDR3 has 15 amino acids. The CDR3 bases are TGTGCCAGCAGCCAGGGACTGCAAGGGTATCAGCCCCAGCATTTT. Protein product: CASSQGLQGYQPQHF.

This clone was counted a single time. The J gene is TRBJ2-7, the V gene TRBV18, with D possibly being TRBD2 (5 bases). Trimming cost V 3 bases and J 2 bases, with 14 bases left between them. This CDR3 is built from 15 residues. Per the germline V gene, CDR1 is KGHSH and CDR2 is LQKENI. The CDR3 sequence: CASSPESMRAYEQYF. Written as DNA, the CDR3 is TGTGCCAGCTCACCGGAATCCATGAGGGCCTACGAGCAGTACTTC.

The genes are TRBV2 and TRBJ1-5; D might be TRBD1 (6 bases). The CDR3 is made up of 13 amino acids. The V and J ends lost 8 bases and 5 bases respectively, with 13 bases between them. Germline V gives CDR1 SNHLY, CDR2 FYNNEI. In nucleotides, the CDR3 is TGTGCCAGCTCCTGGACAGCAGATCAGCCCCAGCATTTT. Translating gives CASSWTADQPQHF. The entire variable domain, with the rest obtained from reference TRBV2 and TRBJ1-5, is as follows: EPEVTQTPSHQVTQMGQEVILRCVPISNHLYFYWYRQILGQKVEFLVSFYNNEISEKSEIFDDQFSVERPDGSNFTLKIRSTKLEDSAMYFCASSWTADQPQHFGDGTRLSIL.

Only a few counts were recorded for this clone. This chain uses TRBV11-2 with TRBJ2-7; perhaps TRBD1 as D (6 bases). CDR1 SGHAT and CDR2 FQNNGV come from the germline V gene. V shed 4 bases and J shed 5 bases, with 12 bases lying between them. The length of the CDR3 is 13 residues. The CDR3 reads CASSSWDIHEQYF. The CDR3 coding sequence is TGTGCCAGCAGCTCCTGGGACATTCACGAGCAGTACTTC.

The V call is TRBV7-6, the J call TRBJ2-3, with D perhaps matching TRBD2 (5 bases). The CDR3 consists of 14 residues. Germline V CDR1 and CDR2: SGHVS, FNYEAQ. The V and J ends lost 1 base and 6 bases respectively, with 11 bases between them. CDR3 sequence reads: CASSLDPSSDTQYF. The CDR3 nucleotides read TGTGCCAGCAGCTTAGATCCTAGCAGTGATACGCAGTATTTT.

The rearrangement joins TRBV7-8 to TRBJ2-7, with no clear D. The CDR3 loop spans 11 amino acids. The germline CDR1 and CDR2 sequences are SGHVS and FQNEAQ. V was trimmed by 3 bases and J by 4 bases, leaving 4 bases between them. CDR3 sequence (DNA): TGTGCCAGCAGCTTCCTATACGAGCAGTACTTC. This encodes CASSFLYEQYF.

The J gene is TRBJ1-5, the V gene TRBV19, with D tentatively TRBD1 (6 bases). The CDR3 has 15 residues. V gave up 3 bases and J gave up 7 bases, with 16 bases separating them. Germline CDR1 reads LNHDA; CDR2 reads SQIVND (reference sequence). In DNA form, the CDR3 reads TGTGCCAGTAGTATCTTACAGGGTAAGGAGCAGCCCCAGCATTTT. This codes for CASSILQGKEQPQHF.

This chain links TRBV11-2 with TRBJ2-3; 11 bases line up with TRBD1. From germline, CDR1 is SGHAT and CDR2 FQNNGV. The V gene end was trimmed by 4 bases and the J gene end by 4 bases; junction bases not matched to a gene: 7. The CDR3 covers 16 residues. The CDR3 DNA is TGTGCCAGCAGCTCTGGGCGGGGACAGGGGGCAGATACGCAGTATTTT. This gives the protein CASSSGRGQGADTQYF. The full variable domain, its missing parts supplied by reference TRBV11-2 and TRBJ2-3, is EAGVAQSPRYKIIEKRQSVAFWCNPISGHATLYWYQQILGQGPKLLIQFQNNGVVDDSQLPKDRFSAERLKGVDSTLKIQPAKLEDSAVYLCASSSGRGQGADTQYFGPGTRLTVL.

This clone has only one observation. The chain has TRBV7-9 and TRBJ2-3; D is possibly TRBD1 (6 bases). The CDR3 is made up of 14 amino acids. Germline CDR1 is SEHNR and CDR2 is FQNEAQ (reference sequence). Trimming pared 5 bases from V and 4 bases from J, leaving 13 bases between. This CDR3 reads CASSQSEGADTQYF. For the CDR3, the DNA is TGTGCCAGCAGCCAAAGTGAGGGGGCAGATACGCAGTATTTT.

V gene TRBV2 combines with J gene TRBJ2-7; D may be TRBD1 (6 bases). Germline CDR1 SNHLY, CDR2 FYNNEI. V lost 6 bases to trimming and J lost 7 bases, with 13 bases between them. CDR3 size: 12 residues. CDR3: CASSGQSWEQYF. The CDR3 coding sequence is TGTGCCAGCAGCGGACAGTCTTGGGAGCAGTACTTC.

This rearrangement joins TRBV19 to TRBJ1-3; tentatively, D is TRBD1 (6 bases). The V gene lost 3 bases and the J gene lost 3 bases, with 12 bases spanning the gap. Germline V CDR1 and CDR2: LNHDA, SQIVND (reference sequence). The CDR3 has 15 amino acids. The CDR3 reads CASSIAGAGGNTIYF. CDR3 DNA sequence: TGTGCCAGTAGTATCGCAGGGGCTGGTGGAAACACCATATATTTT.

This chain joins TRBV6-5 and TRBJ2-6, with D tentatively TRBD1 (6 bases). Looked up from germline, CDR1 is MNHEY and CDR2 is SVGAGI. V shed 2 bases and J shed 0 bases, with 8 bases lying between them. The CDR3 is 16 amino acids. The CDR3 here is CASSYEGGSGANVLTF. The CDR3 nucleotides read TGTGCCAGCAGTTACGAAGGGGGCTCTGGGGCCAACGTCCTGACTTTC.

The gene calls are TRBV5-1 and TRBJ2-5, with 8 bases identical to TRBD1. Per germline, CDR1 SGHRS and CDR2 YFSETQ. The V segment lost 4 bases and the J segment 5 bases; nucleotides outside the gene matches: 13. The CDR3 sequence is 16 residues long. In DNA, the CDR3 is TGCGCCAGCAGCACAGGGACAGGAACCGTCGGGGAGACCCAGTACTTC. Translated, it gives CASSTGTGTVGETQYF. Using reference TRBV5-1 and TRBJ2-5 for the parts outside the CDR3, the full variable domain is KAGVTQTPRYLIKTRGQQVTLSCSPISGHRSVSWYQQTPGQGLQFLFEYFSETQRNKGNFPGRFSGRQFSNSRSEMNVSTLELGDSALYLCASSTGTGTVGETQYFGPGTRLLVL.

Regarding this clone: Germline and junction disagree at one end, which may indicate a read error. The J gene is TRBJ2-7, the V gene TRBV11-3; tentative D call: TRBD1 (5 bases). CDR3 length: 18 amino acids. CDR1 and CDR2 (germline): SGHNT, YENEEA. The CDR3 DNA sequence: TGTGCCAGCAGCTTAGATCGGTGGGGCACATCCACCCCATACGGGCAGTACTTC. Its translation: CASSLDRWGTSTPYGQYF.

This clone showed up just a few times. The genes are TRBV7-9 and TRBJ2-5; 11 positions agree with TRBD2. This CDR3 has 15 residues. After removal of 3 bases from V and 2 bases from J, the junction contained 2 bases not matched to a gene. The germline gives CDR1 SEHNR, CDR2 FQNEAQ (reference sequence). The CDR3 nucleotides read TGTGCCAGCAGCTTTGGGACTAGCGGACAAGAGACCCAGTACTTC. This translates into CASSFGTSGQETQYF.